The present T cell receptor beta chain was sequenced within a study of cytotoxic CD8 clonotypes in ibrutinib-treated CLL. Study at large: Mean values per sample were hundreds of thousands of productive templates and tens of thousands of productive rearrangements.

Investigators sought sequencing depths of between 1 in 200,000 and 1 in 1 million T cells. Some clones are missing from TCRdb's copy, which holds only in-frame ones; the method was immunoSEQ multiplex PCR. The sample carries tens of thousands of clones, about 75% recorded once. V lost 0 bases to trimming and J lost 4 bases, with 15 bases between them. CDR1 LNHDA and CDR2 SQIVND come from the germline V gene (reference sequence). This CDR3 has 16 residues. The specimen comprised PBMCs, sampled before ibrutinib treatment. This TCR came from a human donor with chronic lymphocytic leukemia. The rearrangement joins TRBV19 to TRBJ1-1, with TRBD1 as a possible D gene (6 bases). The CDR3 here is CASSIDTYRVVTEAFF. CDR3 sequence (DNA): TGTGCCAGTAGTATAGACACGTACAGGGTTGTCACTGAAGCTTTCTTT.